The 30 T cell receptor beta chains in this list originate from one sample, sequenced in a study of response to subunit inactivated influenza vaccine. TCRdb ran MiXCR on the RT-PCR reads and lists one entry per CDR3 protein. The table includes 500,000 to 550,000 distinct CDR3 sequences, under 30% detected once. The sample also formed part of further work on T cells expressing NK-cell markers. That paper adds: Synthesis of TCR beta cDNA relied on 5'RACE template switching carrying UMIs.

The material sequenced was CD4+ T cells sorted from PBMCs, taken 11 to 12 days after vaccination. These receptors were taken from a man in his forties or fifties who received an inactivated influenza vaccine.

This chain links TRBV7-2 with TRBJ2-5; perhaps TRBD2 as D (5 bases). There are 15 residues in the CDR3. V was trimmed by 4 bases and J by 6 bases, leaving 18 bases between them. The V gene's germline CDR1 is SGHTA and CDR2 FQGNSA. CDR3 sequence: CASSSLDPGTKTQYF. Here the CDR3 DNA reads TGTGCCAGCAGCTCCTTAGATCCGGGAACGAAGACCCAGTACTTC.

In this sample, this clonotype turned up many times. The genes are TRBV29-1 and TRBJ2-1, with 7 bases matching TRBD1. Germline V CDR1 and CDR2: SQVTM, ANQGSEA. The CDR3 spans 12 residues. With 4 bases clipped from V and 7 bases from J, the junction kept 4 bases outside the gene matches. CDR3 sequence (DNA): TGCAGCGTTGTAAAGGGGGCGAATGAGCAGTTCTTC. Translated, it gives CSVVKGANEQFF.

This clonotype was seen at least ten times. This chain joins TRBV11-2 and TRBJ2-1; D is possibly TRBD2 (5 bases). Trimming removed 5 bases at V and 9 bases at J, with 8 bases between. The V gene's germline CDR1 is SGHAT and CDR2 FQNNGV. The CDR3 loop spans 11 amino acids. CDR3 in DNA: TGTGCCAGCAGCCTCAGCGGTGAGCAGTTCTTC. Protein product: CASSLSGEQFF. Full variable domain (remainder filled in from reference TRBV11-2 and TRBJ2-1): EAGVAQSPRYKIIEKRQSVAFWCNPISGHATLYWYQQILGQGPKLLIQFQNNGVVDDSQLPKDRFSAERLKGVDSTLKIQPAKLEDSAVYLCASSLSGEQFFGPGTRLTVL.

This clonotype was detected a few times. CDR3 nucleotides: TGCAGTGCTACCGACAGGGGTGCTAATGAAAAACTGTTTTTT. It codes for CSATDRGANEKLFF. This rearrangement joins TRBV20-1 to TRBJ1-4, with 8 nucleotides matching TRBD1. J lost 3 bases, V lost 4 bases, and 4 bases had no gene match. Germline-derived CDR1 and CDR2 are DFQATT and SNEGSKA (reference sequence). The CDR3 has 14 residues.

This sequence joins TRBV5-6 and TRBJ1-4, with 9 bases that match TRBD1. CDR1 is SGHDT, CDR2 YYEEEE, per germline. After removal of 4 bases from V and 12 bases from J, the junction contained 10 bases not matched to a gene. This CDR3 contains 14 residues. The CDR3 here is CASSKIDRGAELFF. The CDR3 DNA is TGTGCCAGCAGCAAAATCGACAGGGGGGCTGAACTGTTTTTT.

This clonotype has a handful of counts. The chain employs TRBV5-1 and TRBJ2-1, with 11 bases identical to TRBD1. Germline V gene lookup returns CDR1 SGHRS and CDR2 YFSETQ. With 4 bases clipped from V and 3 bases from J, the junction kept 18 bases outside the gene matches. The CDR3 runs to 20 residues. The CDR3, as DNA: TGCGCCAGCAGCCCTAGGACAGGGGGCTGGGGAAAGGGGGTCTACAATGAGCAGTTCTTC. Protein: CASSPRTGGWGKGVYNEQFF.

This clonotype occurred a few times. The chain joins TRBV9 to TRBJ1-2, with unresolved D. The CDR3 runs to 12 residues. V lost 7 bases to trimming and J lost 2 bases, with 9 bases between them. Germline CDR1 is SGDLS and CDR2 is YYNGEE. The CDR3 coding sequence is TGTGCCAGCGCGGGAACCAACTATGGCTACACCTTC. It encodes CASAGTNYGYTF.

In its sample, this clonotype was seen a few times. The J gene is TRBJ2-5, the V gene TRBV20-1; weak D call: TRBD2 (6 bases). The CDR3 is 14 residues long. Germline V gives CDR1 DFQATT, CDR2 SNEGSKA (reference sequence). V lost 0 bases, J lost 5 bases, and 13 bases lay in between. The CDR3 nucleotides read TGCAGTGCTAGAGATGGGGCAGGAGGGGAGACCCAGTACTTC. Protein: CSARDGAGGETQYF.

The genes are TRBV20-1 and TRBJ1-3; a possible D gene is TRBD1 (6 bases). Between the trimmed V and J ends, which lost 0 bases and 2 bases, there was a span of 11 bases. This CDR3 comprises 15 residues. Germline CDR1 DFQATT, CDR2 SNEGSKA (reference sequence). The CDR3 here is CSAREGQMPGNTIYF. DNA for the CDR3: TGCAGTGCTAGAGAGGGACAAATGCCTGGAAACACCATATATTTT.

CDR3 loop: CASNGQGDSYNEQFF. The CDR3 DNA sequence: TGTGCCAGCAATGGACAGGGGGACTCCTACAATGAGCAGTTCTTC. This chain connects TRBV12-3 or TRBV12-4 to TRBJ2-1; 10 nucleotides line up with TRBD1. The trim removed 7 bases at V and 0 bases at J, leaving 3 bases unmatched. This CDR3 is 15 amino acids long.

This rearrangement joins TRBV6-5 to TRBJ2-7; D possibly corresponds to TRBD2 (6 bases). V lost 11 bases to trimming and J lost 2 bases, with 7 bases between them. The CDR3 spans 10 residues. CDR1 is MNHEY and CDR2 is SVGAGI in the germline V gene. The CDR3 here is CAAGTYEQYF. The CDR3 nucleotides read TGTGCCGCGGGGACCTACGAGCAGTACTTC.

In its sample, this clonotype was seen a few times. This rearrangement joins TRBV5-6 to TRBJ2-1; D is ambiguous. CDR1 and CDR2 (germline): SGHDT, YYEEEE. V dropped 4 bases and J dropped 9 bases, with 11 bases sitting between them. The CDR3 spans 12 residues. CDR3 protein: CASSLRVGEQFF. In DNA form, the CDR3 reads TGTGCCAGCAGCCTCCGGGTGGGTGAGCAGTTCTTC. Full variable domain (missing parts from reference TRBV5-6 and TRBJ2-1): DAGVTQSPTHLIKTRGQQVTLRCSPKSGHDTVSWYQQALGQGPQFIFQYYEEEERQRGNFPDRFSGHQFPNYSSELNVNALLLGDSALYLCASSLRVGEQFFGPGTRLTVL.

The table lists this clonotype with a few counts. The gene calls are TRBV20-1 and TRBJ2-5; D is perhaps TRBD1 (6 bases). Per germline, CDR1 DFQATT and CDR2 SNEGSKA (reference sequence). V was cut by 3 bases and J by 3 bases, with 11 bases left in between. The length of the CDR3 is 13 residues. CDR3 sequence: CSARKGGEETQYF. CDR3 DNA sequence: TGCAGTGCTAGGAAAGGGGGAGAAGAGACCCAGTACTTC.

J is TRBJ2-7 and V is TRBV18; D possibly matches TRBD1 or TRBD2 (5 bases each). The CDR3 length is 14 residues. The V end was cut by 3 bases, the J end by 2 bases, with 11 bases between. Per the germline V gene, CDR1 is KGHSH and CDR2 is LQKENI. The CDR3 reads CASSPRDGTYEQYF. The CDR3 DNA follows: TGTGCCAGCTCACCTCGGGACGGAACCTACGAGCAGTACTTC.

V is TRBV27 and J is TRBJ2-1, with a tentative D call TRBD2 (5 bases). Germline loops: CDR1 MNHEY, CDR2 SMNVEV (reference sequence). Deletions cut 6 bases from V and 8 bases from J, with 20 bases between. The CDR3 has 15 amino acids. CDR3 DNA sequence: TGTGCCAGCAGCCTTTTTCGGGGAAAAGCTGATGAGCAGTTCTTC. Protein sequence: CASSLFRGKADEQFF.

The chain employs TRBV20-1 and TRBJ1-5; 7 positions match TRBD1. This CDR3 spans 17 amino acids. J was trimmed by 4 bases and V by 0 bases; bases with no gene match: 12. CDR1 is DFQATT, CDR2 SNEGSKA, per germline (reference sequence). DNA of the CDR3: TGCAGTGCTAGAGAGATTACAGGGGCCATTGAAAATCAGCCCCAGCATTTT. Protein product: CSAREITGAIENQPQHF.

The chain joins TRBV29-1 to TRBJ1-5; no firm D call. Trimming took off 6 bases at V and 4 bases at J, with 13 bases between the two ends. The CDR3 covers 13 residues. The germline gives CDR1 SQVTM, CDR2 ANQGSEA. The CDR3: CSVRTSGNQPQHF. As DNA, the CDR3 is TGCAGCGTCCGCACTAGCGGGAATCAGCCCCAGCATTTT.

The sample holds a few counts of this clonotype. The rearrangement joins TRBV28 to TRBJ2-1, with D uncertain. V was clipped by 6 bases and J by 8 bases, with 5 bases between them. The CDR3 length is 10 residues. The germline V gene encodes CDR1 MDHEN and CDR2 SYDVKM. The CDR3 loop reads CASSQYEQFF. CDR3 coding DNA: TGTGCCAGCAGCCAATATGAGCAGTTCTTC.

The chain employs TRBV29-1 and TRBJ2-2, with TRBD1 identical over 9 bases. The CDR3 sequence is 14 residues long. CDR1 is SQVTM, CDR2 ANQGSEA, per germline. V lost 8 bases to trimming and J lost 5 bases; unmatched junction nucleotides: 9. The CDR3 region is CSTADRGETGELFF. The CDR3 DNA is TGCAGCACTGCGGACAGGGGAGAAACCGGGGAGCTGTTTTTT.

This chain links TRBV28 with TRBJ2-3, with D possibly matching TRBD2 (5 bases). CDR1 is MDHEN, CDR2 SYDVKM, per germline. The CDR3 runs to 13 residues. Deletions cut 9 bases from V and 0 bases from J, with 10 bases between. In DNA, the CDR3 is TGTGCCAGTTGGGAGCCTAGCACAGATACGCAGTATTTT. Translation gives CASWEPSTDTQYF.

The chain is built from TRBV12-3 or TRBV12-4 and TRBJ2-2, with 7 bases lining up with TRBD1. J was trimmed by 7 bases and V by 5 bases; bases with no gene match: 7. This CDR3 region has 14 residues. The CDR3 spells CASSINRGIGELFF. The CDR3, as DNA: TGTGCCAGCAGTATAAACAGGGGAATCGGGGAGCTGTTTTTT.

This chain joins TRBV30 and TRBJ1-1, with 7 bases lining up with TRBD1. The germline V gene encodes CDR1 GTSNPN and CDR2 SVGIG (reference sequence). The junction had 11 bases not matched to a gene; V was cut back by 3 bases and J by 4 bases. The CDR3 has 15 amino acids. CDR3 DNA sequence: TGTGCCTGGAGCCCGGGGGACAGTCGAAGCACTGAAGCTTTCTTT. Protein: CAWSPGDSRSTEAFF.

This clonotype was observed a handful of times. The chain combines TRBV5-1 with TRBJ2-5; 15 bases match TRBD2. CDR3 length equals 17 residues. Germline CDR1 reads SGHRS; CDR2 reads YFSETQ. The V and J ends lost 5 bases and 5 bases, in that order; junction bases with no gene match: 10. The CDR3 DNA sequence: TGCGCCAGCAGTTCCTTCCCCGGACTAGCGGGAGGGGAGACCCAGTACTTC. Translating gives CASSSFPGLAGGETQYF. The whole variable domain, remainder taken from reference TRBV5-1 and TRBJ2-5, is KAGVTQTPRYLIKTRGQQVTLSCSPISGHRSVSWYQQTPGQGLQFLFEYFSETQRNKGNFPGRFSGRQFSNSRSEMNVSTLELGDSALYLCASSSFPGLAGGETQYFGPGTRLLVL.

This sequence joins TRBV18 and TRBJ2-1; D is unclear. Looked up from germline, CDR1 is KGHSH and CDR2 is LQKENI. V was cut by 6 bases and J by 0 bases, with 15 bases left in between. There are 16 residues in the CDR3. As DNA, the CDR3 is TGTGCCAGCTCGCCAAGGGTTGACCGCTCCTACAATGAGCAGTTCTTC. This translates into CASSPRVDRSYNEQFF.

The chain is built from TRBV20-1 and TRBJ2-1; TRBD2 might be the D (6 bases). The length of the CDR3 is 14 residues. V gave up 0 bases and J gave up 4 bases, with 10 bases separating them. CDR1 and CDR2 (germline): DFQATT, SNEGSKA (reference sequence). CDR3 region: CSARDPGTYNEQFF. CDR3 coding DNA: TGCAGTGCTAGAGACCCCGGGACTTACAATGAGCAGTTCTTC.

Many counts were recorded for this clonotype. The chain combines TRBV9 with TRBJ1-6; D unclear. V lost 0 bases, J lost 9 bases, and 7 bases lay in between. The length of the CDR3 is 13 residues. Germline V CDR1 and CDR2: SGDLS, YYNGEE. CDR3: CASSVDPGSPLHF. CDR3 nucleotide sequence: TGTGCCAGCAGCGTAGATCCGGGTTCACCCCTCCACTTT.

The chain has TRBV7-9 and TRBJ2-5; 7 nucleotides match TRBD2. The CDR3 spans 15 residues. The germline gives CDR1 SEHNR, CDR2 FQNEAQ (reference sequence). The trim removed 1 base at V and 4 bases at J, leaving 6 bases unmatched. The CDR3 protein is CASSLELAAGETQYF. The CDR3, as DNA: TGTGCCAGCAGCTTAGAGCTAGCGGCAGGAGAGACCCAGTACTTC.

With respect to this clonotype: The junction departs from germline at one end; a sequencing error may be responsible. The rearrangement uses TRBV12-3 or TRBV12-4 and TRBJ2-3; perhaps TRBD2 as D (6 bases). There are 14 residues in the CDR3. The CDR3 coding sequence is TGTGCCAGCAGGGCCGGGACTGGCACAGATACGGAGTATTTT. This translates into CASRAGTGTDTEYF.

The gene calls are TRBV20-1 and TRBJ2-2, with D perhaps TRBD1 (6 bases). Trimming removed 3 bases from V and 6 bases from J, with 17 bases in between. CDR1 and CDR2 (germline): DFQATT, SNEGSKA (reference sequence). The CDR3 is 15 amino acids. CDR3 bases: TGCAGTGCTAGCGTCGCGGACAGTTTACCCGGGGAGCTGTTTTTT. Translating it yields CSASVADSLPGELFF.

The chain links TRBV15 to TRBJ2-7, with 8 bases lining up with TRBD2. CDR1 LNHNV and CDR2 YYDKDF come from the germline V gene (reference sequence). The CDR3 runs 18 residues. V shed 0 bases, J shed 1 base, and the junction held 11 bases outside the gene matches. The CDR3 bases are TGTGCCACCAGCAGAGATCTTCAAAGCGGGAGCGTATCCTACGAGCAGTACTTC. Encoded protein: CATSRDLQSGSVSYEQYF. The entire variable domain, with the rest obtained from reference TRBV15 and TRBJ2-7, is as follows: DAMVIQNPRYQVTQFGKPVTLSCSQTLNHNVMYWYQQKSSQAPKLLFHYYDKDFNNEADTPDNFQSRRPNTSFCFLDIRSPGLGDTAMYLCATSRDLQSGSVSYEQYFGPGTRLTVT.